This T cell receptor (beta chain) stems from a study of Tregs in tolerant kidney transplant recipients. The CDR3 has 13 residues. Germline CDR1 and CDR2: MGHRA and YSYEKL. The V gene end was trimmed by 5 bases and the J gene end by 4 bases; junction bases not matched to a gene: 4. Study-level results: The small number of patients limits these findings pending further validation. Biological reproducibility was not directly addressed in this study.

The table came from immunoSEQ multiplex PCR; TCRdb's copy has only in-frame clones and leaves some out. This sample has about 77,000 clones, with less than 98% found just once. As for this clone: What it binds is unknown.

This rearrangement joins TRBV4-1 to TRBJ1-1; TRBD1 matches 7 bases. Sequenced material: CD4+ T cells from blood, taken before the transplant. This receptor was obtained from a human donor who received a combined kidney and bone marrow transplant. This chain's CDR3 is CASSSRQGTEAFF. The DNA of the CDR3 is TGCGCCAGCAGCTCCCGACAGGGCACTGAAGCTTTCTTT.